This T cell receptor (beta chain) was captured in a study of shared clonotypes between healthy human individuals. Study at large: The cohort comprised a couple of women and a few men. Their ages spanned 18 to 49 years.

Concerning this clone: Its antigen remains unidentified.

The CDR3 runs 15 residues. Trimming took 0 bases from V and 1 from J, leaving 6 bases between them. Germline loops: CDR1 SGHTA, CDR2 FQGNSA. Per the original methods: ImmunoSEQ output held junction-only sequences without quality scores, so filtering differed. The table came from immunoSEQ multiplex PCR; TCRdb's copy has only in-frame clones and leaves some out. V, J and clone size are taken as reported in that table, and D and trimming were inferred from the DNA itself. The sample lists 2 million to 2.5 million clones, more than 85% occurring once. Overall study findings and caveats: In contrast to clonotypes shared by all four donors, non-shared clonotypes had lower generation probabilities.

The chain joins TRBV7-2 to TRBJ1-4; D call uncertain. Sequencing input: naive CD4+ T cells from PBMCs. Subset specified: CD45RA+ positively selected. The sequence came from a man aged 18 to 30 in good health. Some clones in this sample may be carry-over from other donors' samples. The CDR3 here is CASSLAGETNEKLFF. The CDR3 DNA follows: TGTGCCAGCAGCTTAGCTGGGGAAACTAATGAAAAACTGTTTTTT.